These T cell receptor beta chains were read from a single sample in a study of technical replicates of blood from a handful of donors. Libraries were prepared by immunoSEQ multiplex PCR; TCRdb keeps only in-frame clonotypes and omits some of them. The sample lists over 85,000 clones; roughly 95% were seen once. The sample was T cells isolated from PBMCs. These receptors originate from a human donor in good health. CDR3s include the opening cysteine and the closing phenylalanine or tryptophan. The D gene is left open where the match is weak. Size tells how often a clone was seen (once, few, many) or the class of an expanded clone, and some rows leave it out.

.,TRBV7-9,TRBD1,TRBJ2-7,CASSPSRDRGHYEQYF,TGTGCCAGCAGCCCTTCCCGGGACAGGGGACACTACGAGCAGTACTTC
.,TRBV27,.,TRBJ2-1,CASSLSTGFEQFF,TGTGCCAGCAGTTTATCTACAGGATTTGAGCAGTTCTTC
.,TRBV7-8,TRBD2,TRBJ2-5,CASSLVGSSGYQETQYF,TGTGCCAGCAGCTTAGTAGGGTCTAGCGGGTACCAAGAGACCCAGTACTTC
once,TRBV2,.,TRBJ1-5,CASSADSNQPQHF,TGTGCCAGCAGTGCAGATAGCAATCAGCCCCAGCATTTT
.,TRBV5-6,TRBD1,TRBJ1-1,CASSLGGATEAFF,TGTGCCAGCAGCTTAGGGGGCGCCACTGAAGCTTTCTTT
.,TRBV5-1,.,TRBJ2-5,CASSLYGETQYF,TGCGCCAGCAGCTTGTACGGAGAGACCCAGTACTTC
.,TRBV6-5,TRBD1,TRBJ2-2,CASGRDRETGELFF,TGTGCCAGCGGTAGGGACAGGGAAACCGGGGAGCTGTTTTTT
few,TRBV6-1,.,TRBJ1-2,CASSEVLGGNGYTF,TGTGCCAGCAGTGAAGTCCTCGGGGGGAATGGCTACACCTTC
.,TRBV2,.,TRBJ2-1,CASSEGNRYNEQFF,TGTGCCAGCAGTGAAGGGAACAGATACAATGAGCAGTTCTTC
.,TRBV29-1,.,TRBJ2-7,CSVEQGGSYEQYF,TGCAGCGTTGAACAGGGAGGATCCTACGAGCAGTACTTC
.,TRBV19,TRBD2,TRBJ2-2,CATGGGLANTGELFF,TGTGCCACGGGGGGGGGACTAGCGAACACCGGGGAGCTGTTTTTT
.,TRBV5-4,.,TRBJ1-3,CASSLGHETGNTIYF,TGTGCCAGCAGCTTGGGGCACGAAACTGGAAACACCATATATTTT
.,TRBV12-5,.,TRBJ2-1,CASGLGQAGRNEQFF,TGTGCTAGTGGTTTGGGTCAAGCGGGTCGGAATGAGCAGTTCTTC
.,TRBV2,TRBD1,TRBJ1-2,CASSGDSANYGYTF,TGTGCCAGCAGCGGGGACAGCGCTAACTATGGCTACACCTTC
.,TRBV15,TRBD2,TRBJ2-1,CATSWSGGANEQFF,TGTGCCACCAGCTGGAGCGGGGGGGCCAATGAGCAGTTCTTC
once,TRBV2,.,TRBJ2-5,CASSEGPSQETQYF,TGTGCCAGCAGTGAAGGGCCCTCTCAAGAGACCCAGTACTTC
.,TRBV5-6,TRBD1,TRBJ1-2,CASSLALGQGIIDYGYTF,TGTGCCAGCAGCTTGGCCCTAGGACAGGGGATAATCGACTATGGCTACACCTTC
.,TRBV19,.,TRBJ1-2,CASSIGGGKGTF,TGTGCCAGTAGTATCGGCGGGGGTAAGGGCACCTTC
.,TRBV6-4,.,TRBJ2-3,CASSAEQGSTDTQYF,TGTGCCAGCAGCGCGGAACAGGGCAGCACAGATACGCAGTATTTT
.,TRBV11-3,.,TRBJ1-3,CASSSEGLWPYF,TGTGCCAGCAGCTCCGAGGGCCTGTGGCCCTATTTT
.,TRBV10-2,TRBD2,TRBJ2-3,CASSELGGSSTDTQYF,TGCGCCAGCAGTGAATTGGGCGGGAGTAGCACAGATACGCAGTATTTT
.,TRBV29-1,.,TRBJ2-1,CSVAPGIQEQFF,TGCAGCGTTGCTCCGGGGATACAGGAGCAGTTCTTC
.,TRBV4-3,.,TRBJ1-2,CASSQDRGSGYTF,TGCGCCAGCAGCCAAGATCGGGGGTCGGGCTACACCTTC
.,TRBV18,.,TRBJ2-5,CASSPYQETQYF,TGTGCCAGCTCACCATATCAAGAGACCCAGTACTTC
.,TRBV5-6,.,TRBJ2-2,CASSQDWNTGELFF,TGTGCCAGCAGCCAAGACTGGAACACCGGGGAGCTGTTTTTT
.,TRBV7-9,TRBD1,TRBJ2-7,CASSPTGYEQYF,TGTGCCAGCAGCCCGACAGGGTACGAGCAGTACTTC
once,TRBV19,.,TRBJ1-1,CASSLYLGQEAFF,TGTGCCAGTAGCTTATATCTGGGACAAGAAGCTTTCTTT
.,TRBV5-6,.,TRBJ2-7,CASSLRVTYEQYF,TGTGCCAGCAGCCTCAGGGTGACCTACGAGCAGTACTTC
.,TRBV21-1,.,TRBJ2-1,CASSKDGSGRSYNEQFF,TGTGCCAGCAGCAAAGACGGATCGGGAAGGTCCTACAATGAGCAGTTCTTC
.,TRBV29-1,.,TRBJ2-7,CSVEGIGSYEQYF,TGCAGCGTTGAAGGTATAGGGAGCTACGAGCAGTACTTC
.,TRBV29-1,TRBD2,TRBJ2-2,CSGTSGSAGELFF,TGCAGCGGGACTAGCGGGAGTGCCGGGGAGCTGTTTTTT
.,TRBV30,TRBD1,TRBJ1-5,CAWRDWTGNQPQHF,TGTGCCTGGAGAGACTGGACAGGTAATCAGCCCCAGCATTTT
.,TRBV6-5,.,TRBJ1-4,CASSNGHMNEKLFF,TGTGCCAGCAGTAACGGACACATGAATGAAAAACTGTTTTTT
.,TRBV7-9,TRBD1,TRBJ1-1,CASSLEGAVTEAFF,TGTGCCAGCAGCTTAGAGGGGGCTGTCACTGAAGCTTTCTTT
.,TRBV27,TRBD2,TRBJ2-7,CASSLASGISYEQYF,TGTGCCAGCAGTTTAGCTAGCGGGATCTCCTACGAGCAGTACTTC
.,TRBV6-5,TRBD1,TRBJ2-3,CASSYSGTGAGDTQYF,TGTGCCAGCAGTTACTCCGGGACAGGGGCTGGAGATACGCAGTATTTT
.,TRBV7-9,TRBD1,TRBJ2-3,CASSLTKGQGKDTQYF,TGTGCCAGCAGCTTAACCAAGGGACAGGGAAAAGATACGCAGTATTTT
.,TRBV18,.,TRBJ2-1,CASSHGSQGQYNEQFF,TGTGCCAGCTCCCACGGATCCCAGGGTCAGTACAATGAGCAGTTCTTC
.,TRBV5-1,TRBD1,TRBJ1-2,CASSPSGQGRYTF,TGCGCCAGCAGCCCGAGCGGACAGGGTCGCTACACCTTC
.,TRBV6-1,TRBD2,TRBJ2-1,CASSEVLAGNNEQFF,TGTGCCAGCAGTGAAGTACTAGCGGGGAACAATGAGCAGTTCTTC
.,TRBV7-9,.,TRBJ2-7,CASSLAEGYGVHEQYF,TGTGCCAGCAGCTTAGCGGAGGGGTATGGAGTTCACGAGCAGTACTTC